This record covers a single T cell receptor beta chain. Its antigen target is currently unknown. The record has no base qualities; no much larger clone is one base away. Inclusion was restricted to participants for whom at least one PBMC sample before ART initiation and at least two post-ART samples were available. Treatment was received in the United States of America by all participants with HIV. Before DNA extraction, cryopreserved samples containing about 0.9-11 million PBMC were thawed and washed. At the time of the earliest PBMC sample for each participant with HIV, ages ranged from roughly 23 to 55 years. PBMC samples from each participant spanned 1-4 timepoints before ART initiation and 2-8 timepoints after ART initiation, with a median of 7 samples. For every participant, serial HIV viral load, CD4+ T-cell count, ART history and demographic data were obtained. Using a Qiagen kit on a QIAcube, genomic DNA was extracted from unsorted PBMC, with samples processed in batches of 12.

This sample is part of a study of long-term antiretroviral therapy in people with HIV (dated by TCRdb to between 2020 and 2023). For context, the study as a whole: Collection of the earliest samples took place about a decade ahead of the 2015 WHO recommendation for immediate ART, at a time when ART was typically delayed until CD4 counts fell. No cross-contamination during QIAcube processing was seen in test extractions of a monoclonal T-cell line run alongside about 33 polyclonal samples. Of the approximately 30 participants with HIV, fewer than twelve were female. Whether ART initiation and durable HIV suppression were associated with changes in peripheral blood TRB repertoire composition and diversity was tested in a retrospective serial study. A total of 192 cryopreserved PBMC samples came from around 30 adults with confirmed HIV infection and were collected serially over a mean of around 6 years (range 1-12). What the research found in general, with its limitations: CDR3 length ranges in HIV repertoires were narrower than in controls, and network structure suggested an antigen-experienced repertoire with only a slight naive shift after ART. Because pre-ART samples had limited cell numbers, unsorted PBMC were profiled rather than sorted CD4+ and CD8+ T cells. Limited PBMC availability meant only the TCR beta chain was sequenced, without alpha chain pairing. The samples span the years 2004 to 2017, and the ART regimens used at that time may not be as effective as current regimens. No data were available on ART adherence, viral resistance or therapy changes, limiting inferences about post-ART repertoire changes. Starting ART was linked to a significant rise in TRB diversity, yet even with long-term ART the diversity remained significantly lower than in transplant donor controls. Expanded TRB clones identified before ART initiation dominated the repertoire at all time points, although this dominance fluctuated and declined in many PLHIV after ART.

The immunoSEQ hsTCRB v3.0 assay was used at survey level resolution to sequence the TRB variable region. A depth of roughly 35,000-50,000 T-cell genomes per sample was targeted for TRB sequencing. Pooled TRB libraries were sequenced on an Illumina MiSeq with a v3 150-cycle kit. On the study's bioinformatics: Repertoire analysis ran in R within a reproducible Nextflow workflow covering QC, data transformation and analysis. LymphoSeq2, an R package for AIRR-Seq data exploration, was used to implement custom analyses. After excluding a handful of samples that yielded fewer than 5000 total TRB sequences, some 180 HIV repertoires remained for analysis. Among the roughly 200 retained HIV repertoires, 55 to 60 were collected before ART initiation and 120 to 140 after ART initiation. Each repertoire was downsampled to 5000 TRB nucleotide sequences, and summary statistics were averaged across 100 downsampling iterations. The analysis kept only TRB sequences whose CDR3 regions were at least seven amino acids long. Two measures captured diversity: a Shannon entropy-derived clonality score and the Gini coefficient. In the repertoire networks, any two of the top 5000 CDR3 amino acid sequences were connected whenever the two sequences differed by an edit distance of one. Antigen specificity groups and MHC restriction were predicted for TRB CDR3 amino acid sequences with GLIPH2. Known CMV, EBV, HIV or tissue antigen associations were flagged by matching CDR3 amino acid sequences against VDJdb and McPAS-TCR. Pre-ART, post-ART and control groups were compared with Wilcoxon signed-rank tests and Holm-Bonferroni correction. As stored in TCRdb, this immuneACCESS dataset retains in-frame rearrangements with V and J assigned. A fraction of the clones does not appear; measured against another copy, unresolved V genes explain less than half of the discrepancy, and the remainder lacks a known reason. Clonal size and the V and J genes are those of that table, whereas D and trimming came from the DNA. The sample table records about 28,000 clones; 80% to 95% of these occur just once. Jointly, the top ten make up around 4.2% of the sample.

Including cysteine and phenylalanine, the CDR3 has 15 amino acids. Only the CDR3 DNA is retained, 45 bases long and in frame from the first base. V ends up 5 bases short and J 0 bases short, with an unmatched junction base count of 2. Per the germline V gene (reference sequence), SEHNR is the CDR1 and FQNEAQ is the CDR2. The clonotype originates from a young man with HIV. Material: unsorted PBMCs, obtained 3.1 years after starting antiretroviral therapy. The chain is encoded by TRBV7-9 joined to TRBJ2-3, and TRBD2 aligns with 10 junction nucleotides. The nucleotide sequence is TGTGCCAGCAGCCCACTAGCGGGGAGCACAGATACGCAGTATTTT. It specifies CASSPLAGSTDTQYF.